This T cell receptor (beta chain) appears in the sequencing data of a study of shared clonotypes between healthy human individuals. Study summary: Three plates were used per donor for CD4 naive, three for CD4 memory, two for CD8 naive and one for CD8 memory.

Remarks on this clone: Its antigen is still unknown.

Findings of the study overall: There were few donors, and this limited the genetic and exposure-history diversity represented.

It was into CD45RA+ naive and CD45RA-negative memory subsets that the CD4+ cells were split. Data came from immunoSEQ multiplex PCR; TCRdb stores just in-frame clones and leaves some out. The data show over 2 million clones, 95% seen once. The CDR3 is 12 residues long. Germline values: CDR1 SEHNR, CDR2 FQNEAQ (reference sequence). The germline V and J ends were trimmed by 5 bases and 6 bases, with 10 bases remaining between them. The clonotype was recovered from a man aged 18 to 29 in good health. The gene calls are TRBV7-9 and TRBJ1-1; D ambiguous. The sample consisted of naive CD4+ T cells sorted from blood. Subset noted: CD45RA+ positively selected. The CDR3 coding sequence is TGTGCCAGCAGCCTTCCCGTGGCTGAAGCTTTCTTT. It yields the protein CASSLPVAEAFF.